This TCR beta chain was captured by sequencing in a study of T cell repertoires in cytomegalovirus infection. About the research overall: Public TCR beta signatures indicated both CMV infection and matching HLA type. The study, taken as a whole, reports: Clonotypes of TCR beta that were HLA-C-restricted and CMV-specific dominated the ex vivo response. The study identified carriers of CMV plus the relevant HLA from cumulative public TCR beta family frequency.

This clonotype occurred many times. Its antigen is as yet unknown. TCRdb redid the calling of the reads with MiXCR, one entry per CDR3 protein. The repertoire includes approximately 500,000 distinct CDR3 sequences, about 17% of them detected once, and 20% to 30% sits in the top ten. Germline V gene sequence: CDR1 SGHVS, CDR2 FQNEAQ. The CDR3 extends over 17 amino acids. Trimming took 3 bases from V and 2 from J; bases not matched to a gene: 8. The V gene is TRBV7-8, the J gene TRBJ2-7, with 12 bases identical to TRBD2. The clonotype was recovered from a human donor in good health (CMV status not recorded). Some clones in this sample may be carry-over from other donors' samples. Source material: CD8+ T cells from PBMCs. The DNA for the CDR3 is TGTGCCAGCAGCTTCAGACTAGCGGGGGATTTTACCTACGAGCAGTACTTC. This sequence encodes CASSFRLAGDFTYEQYF.